This TCR beta chain derives from a study of Graves' ophthalmopathy and Graves' hyperthyroidism. RNA transcripts provided the template for amplifying TCR beta CDR3 regions. The workflow started with a first-round RT-PCR run with HTBI primers and then moved on to a second-round multiplex PCR. TCRdb fed the multiplex PCR reads into MiXCR, producing one record per CDR3 protein. Among about 620,000 distinct CDR3 sequences listed, 20% to 25% were seen once. The CDR3 is 14 residues long. Trimming at V came to 2 bases and at J to 5 bases, leaving 5 bases not matched to a gene. The V gene's germline CDR1 is LGHDT and CDR2 YNNKEL (reference sequence).

The TCR sequence derives from a young woman with stable Graves' hyperthyroidism. Some clones in this sample may be carry-over from other donors' samples. The sequenced material came from peripheral blood. This sequence joins TRBV3-1 and TRBJ2-5, with 7 nucleotides matching TRBD2. CDR3 residues: CASSQFQGGETQYF. CDR3 coding DNA: TGTGCCAGCAGCCAATTCCAGGGAGGGGAGACCCAGTACTTC.